The 13 T cell receptor beta chains in this list originate from one sample, sequenced in a study of OX40 agonist ivuxolimab in advanced cancers. Libraries were constructed by the immunoSEQ multiplex PCR assay. As stored in TCRdb, this immuneACCESS dataset retains in-frame rearrangements with V and J assigned. A fraction of the clones does not appear; measured against another copy, unresolved V genes explain less than half of the discrepancy, and the remainder lacks a known reason. The sample table shows some 100,000 clones, and 70% to 90% are seen once. The ten largest clonotypes hold roughly 0.8% of the sample. Sequenced here: CD4+ or CD8+ T cells sorted from blood, sampled in a trial of the OX40 agonist ivuxolimab. The receptors originated from an adult with an advanced solid tumor such as melanoma, head and neck, liver or kidney cancer.

This sequence joins TRBV27 and TRBJ1-5; D call uncertain. Germline V gives CDR1 MNHEY, CDR2 SMNVEV (reference sequence). Trimming pared 8 bases from V and 0 bases from J, leaving 17 bases between. The CDR3 has 16 amino acids. CDR3: CASGPSPQYSNQPQHF. CDR3 sequence (DNA): TGTGCCAGCGGGCCGAGCCCCCAATATAGCAATCAGCCCCAGCATTTT.

This clone showed up just a few times. The rearrangement joins TRBV6-5 to TRBJ1-2; D call uncertain. The CDR3 spans 15 residues. V lost 0 bases to trimming and J lost 4 bases, with 12 bases between them. Germline V lookup: CDR1 MNHEY, CDR2 SVGAGI. This CDR3 reads CASSYSDDQPYGYTF. The CDR3 DNA reads as TGTGCCAGCAGTTACTCGGATGACCAGCCCTATGGCTACACCTTC.

This rearrangement joins TRBV27 to TRBJ1-5; D not certain. Germline loops: CDR1 MNHEY, CDR2 SMNVEV (reference sequence). This CDR3 contains 15 residues. V lost 6 bases and J 3 bases, leaving 15 bases between the germline ends. CDR3 DNA sequence: TGTGCCAGCAGCATGTGGGGTTTGGACAATCAGCCCCAGCATTTT. Translation: CASSMWGLDNQPQHF.

J is TRBJ2-5 and V is TRBV6-1; D gene ambiguous. Germline CDR1 reads MNHNS; CDR2 reads SASEGT. The CDR3 extends over 12 amino acids. Trimming took off 7 bases at V and 1 base at J, with 7 bases between the two ends. CDR3: CASKLGQETQYF. Here the CDR3 DNA reads TGTGCCAGCAAGTTGGGCCAAGAGACCCAGTACTTC.

This clone turned up a few times. The chain combines TRBV19 with TRBJ1-5; no clear D gene. Germline loops: CDR1 LNHDA, CDR2 SQIVND (reference sequence). V was pared by 5 bases and J by 2 bases, with 4 bases between. The CDR3 covers 12 residues. CDR3 sequence: CASSQGNQPQHF. CDR3 sequence (DNA): TGTGCCAGTAGTCAAGGCAATCAGCCCCAGCATTTT.

The chain couples TRBV19 to TRBJ1-1; D is unresolved. The CDR3 runs 13 residues. Trimming stripped 2 bases from V and 6 bases from J, with 10 bases between. CDR1 and CDR2 from the germline V gene are LNHDA and SQIVND (reference sequence). This chain's CDR3 is CASSIHIDAEAFF. CDR3 bases: TGTGCCAGTAGTATACATATTGACGCTGAAGCTTTCTTT.

The chain has TRBV4-2 and TRBJ2-1, with 10 bases that match TRBD1. The CDR3 runs to 16 residues. Per the germline V gene, CDR1 is LGHNA and CDR2 is YNFKEQ. Trimming at V came to 2 bases and at J to 3 bases, leaving 4 bases not matched to a gene. The DNA for the CDR3 is TGTGCCAGCAGCCAACGGACAGGGGGATTCTACAATGAGCAGTTCTTC. Amino acid sequence: CASSQRTGGFYNEQFF.

V is TRBV7-2 and J is TRBJ2-7; weak D call: TRBD2 (6 bases). Germline lookup yields CDR1 SGHTA and CDR2 FQGNSA. The CDR3 extends over 15 amino acids. V was cut by 2 bases and J by 12 bases, with 23 bases left in between. The CDR3: CASSLTTRQSERRYF. The CDR3 bases are TGTGCCAGCAGCTTAACGACTAGACAGTCCGAAAGAAGGTACTTC. Together with reference TRBV7-2 and TRBJ2-7, the CDR3 gives the full variable domain: GAGVSQSPSNKVTEKGKDVELRCDPISGHTALYWYRQSLGQGLEFLIYFQGNSAPDKSGLPSDRFSAERTGGSVSTLTIQRTQQEDSAVYLCASSLTTRQSERRYFGPGTRLTVT.

The V call is TRBV30, the J call TRBJ1-1; D is possibly TRBD1 (5 bases). V lost 2 bases to trimming and J lost 1 base, with 14 bases between them. Germline-derived CDR1 and CDR2 are GTSNPN and SVGIG (reference sequence). CDR3 size: 15 residues. DNA of the CDR3: TGTGCCTGGAGTAAACCGGGACGGTCGAACACTGAAGCTTTCTTT. Amino acid sequence: CAWSKPGRSNTEAFF.

The chain couples TRBV9 to TRBJ1-4; D is unresolved. Germline-derived CDR1 and CDR2 are SGDLS and YYNGEE. The CDR3 covers 15 residues. V lost 0 bases and J lost 4, with 10 bases in between. The CDR3 region is CASSVATSRNEKLFF. CDR3 bases: TGTGCCAGCAGCGTAGCTACTAGCCGTAATGAAAAACTGTTTTTT. The whole variable domain, remainder taken from reference TRBV9 and TRBJ1-4, is DSGVTQTPKHLITATGQRVTLRCSPRSGDLSVYWYQQSLDQGLQFLIQYYNGEERAKGNILERFSAQQFPDLHSELNLSSLELGDSALYFCASSVATSRNEKLFFGSGTQLSVL.

V is TRBV11-2 and J is TRBJ2-5; tentative D call: TRBD1 (6 bases). The CDR3 contains 13 residues. V dropped 3 bases and J dropped 5 bases, with 10 bases sitting between them. The germline V gene has CDR1 SGHAT and CDR2 FQNNGV. The CDR3 protein is CASSFSGDETQYF. The CDR3 DNA reads as TGTGCCAGCAGCTTTTCAGGGGATGAGACCCAGTACTTC.

As DNA, the CDR3 is TGTGCCAGCAGTGAGGAGGGAGGGACTGAAGCTTTCTTT. Encoded protein: CASSEEGGTEAFF. The chain is built from TRBV6-4 and TRBJ1-1; D not certain. V lost 3 bases to trimming and J lost 5 bases, with 10 bases between them. Germline CDR1 MRHNA, CDR2 SNTAGT. This CDR3 comprises 13 residues.

This rearrangement joins TRBV9 to TRBJ2-7; the match to TRBD2 covers 8 bases. CDR1 SGDLS and CDR2 YYNGEE come from the germline V gene. V shed 0 bases and J 3 bases; nucleotides not matched to a gene: 5. The CDR3 is made up of 15 amino acids. CDR3 sequence: CASSVAESGGYEQYF. Here the CDR3 DNA reads TGTGCCAGCAGCGTAGCTGAGAGCGGGGGCTACGAGCAGTACTTC.